This T cell receptor (beta chain) comes out of a study of cytomegalovirus exposure and HLA in healthy donors. PCR used 60 Vbeta primers and 13 Jbeta primers. Sequenced by immunoSEQ multiplex PCR; TCRdb stores in-frame clones only, minus some. In the table there are approximately 180,000 clones, just under 85% of which are singletons. CDR1 and CDR2 (germline): MNHNS, SASEGT. Trimming cost V 10 bases and J 3 bases; bases outside gene matches: 6. The CDR3 runs to 13 residues. Nominally healthy donors provided the samples, though records likely missed some immune exposures. This chain links TRBV6-1 with TRBJ1-1, with 9 bases fitting TRBD1. The sequence came from a girl aged 5-17 years in good health and CMV-seropositive. The sample taken for sequencing was PBMCs. CDR3 region: CATPGQGHTEAFF. The CDR3 DNA reads TGTGCCACTCCGGGACAGGGTCACACTGAAGCTTTCTTT.